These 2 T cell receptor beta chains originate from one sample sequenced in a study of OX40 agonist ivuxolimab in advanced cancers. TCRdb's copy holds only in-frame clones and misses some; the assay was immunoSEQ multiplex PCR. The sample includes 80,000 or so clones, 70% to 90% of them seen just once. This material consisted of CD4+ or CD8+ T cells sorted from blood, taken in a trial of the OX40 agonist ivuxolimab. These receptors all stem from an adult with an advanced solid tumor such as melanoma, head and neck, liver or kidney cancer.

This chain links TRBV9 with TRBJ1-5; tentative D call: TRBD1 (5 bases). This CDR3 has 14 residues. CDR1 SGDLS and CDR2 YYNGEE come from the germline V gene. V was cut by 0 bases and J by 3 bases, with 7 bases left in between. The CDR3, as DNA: TGTGCCAGCAGCGTAGGGGGCTCCAATCAGCCCCAGCATTTT. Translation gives CASSVGGSNQPQHF.

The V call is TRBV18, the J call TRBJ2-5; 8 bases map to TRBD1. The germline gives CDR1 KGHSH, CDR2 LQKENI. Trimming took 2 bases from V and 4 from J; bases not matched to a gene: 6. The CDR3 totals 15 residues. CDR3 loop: CASSPGSGGRETQYF. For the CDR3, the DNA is TGTGCCAGCTCACCAGGGTCAGGGGGCAGAGAGACCCAGTACTTC.